The entry below describes one T cell receptor beta chain. Its antigen is still unknown. Via CD45RO/CCR7/CD25/CD127/CD95/CD27, cells of the CD4+ naive, central memory, regulatory and stem cell-like memory subsets were sorted. The whole isolated RNA underwent reverse transcription, so sequencing captured expressed TCRB transcripts. The assay was immunoSEQ multiplex PCR, and TCRdb's table has in-frame clones only and misses some. The sample lists 120,000 to 150,000 clones; about 9.4% were seen once. The CDR3 has 18 amino acids. CDR1 is MGHRA and CDR2 is YSYEKL in the germline V gene. Trimming took 1 base from V and 7 from J; bases not matched to a gene: 15. The data were taken from a study of beta chain features in type 1 diabetes. For the study at large: Across the samples, about 110,000,000 sorted cells were examined in total.

Study-wide points: Cells carrying high TCR expression could end up over-represented when cDNA is sequenced. TCRB CDR3s were moderately but significantly shorter in Type 1 diabetes patients in all four CD4+ subsets.

Sequences were obtained from naive CD4+ T cells from blood. This clonotype was obtained from a man aged 18-30 years in good health. V gene TRBV4-1 combines with J gene TRBJ1-5, with 8 bases identical to TRBD1. CDR3 sequence reads: CASSQGGARGRSGQPQHF. DNA of the CDR3: TGCGCCAGCAGCCAAGGAGGGGCCAGGGGGCGTTCTGGACAGCCCCAGCATTTT.